This section outlines one T cell receptor (beta chain) sequence together with its context. What it binds is not known. One entry per CDR3 protein, called by TCRdb with MiXCR from the PCR reads. The sample carries fewer than 30,000 distinct CDR3 sequences, roughly 17% recorded once. The source of the sample is a study of molecular identifiers for immune sequencing clone quantification. Study-wide results and limits: Naive cells had under 1% of molecules in clones above 20 RNA copies, effectors over 98%.

V was pared by 0 bases and J by 1 base, with 6 bases between. The CDR3 consists of 14 residues. Germline V lookup: CDR1 DFQATT, CDR2 SNEGSKA (reference sequence). The chain couples TRBV20-1 to TRBJ2-2, with TRBD1 as a possible D gene (6 bases). This TCR was sampled from a human donor in good health. Some libraries in this study had Jurkat cell RNA spiked in. Sequencing was carried out using naive CD8+ T cells from blood, with Jurkat cell RNA spiked in. As for subset: FACS-sorted CD8+CD4-CCR7+CD45RA+ naive T cells. CDR3 sequence (DNA): TGCAGTGCTAGAGAGGACAGGAACACCGGGGAGCTGTTTTTT. Its protein product is CSAREDRNTGELFF.